A selection of T cell receptor beta chains follows, all from one sample in a study of spatial heterogeneity in lung cancer. TCRdb re-derived calls from the 5' RACE reads in MiXCR, one entry per CDR3 protein. The profile covers some 28,000 distinct CDR3 sequences, with roughly 8.4% appearing a single time and about 36% taken by the ten largest. The specimen comprised PBMCs, sampled at surgery. The receptors were sampled from a female donor with early-stage non-small cell lung cancer. The CDR3 runs from the conserved cysteine through the conserved F or W. The D gene is left open where the match is weak. Expanded clones are given a class, and other clones once, few, many or no size at all.

size: many
J: TRBJ2-7
length: 15
V: TRBV7-3
D: TRBD1
CDR3: CASSPPTGYSYEQYF
DNA: TGTGCCAGCTCTCCCCCGACAGGGTACTCCTACGAGCAGTACTTC

size: many
J: TRBJ2-2
length: 13
V: TRBV9
D: .
CDR3: CASSVGIVGELFF
DNA: TGTGCCAGCAGCGTGGGGATTGTCGGGGAGCTGTTTTTT

size: few
J: TRBJ2-3
length: 16
V: TRBV5-1
D: TRBD2
CDR3: CASRWAGGDFTDTQYF
DNA: TGCGCCAGCAGATGGGCGGGAGGGGACTTCACAGATACGCAGTATTTT

size: .
J: TRBJ2-1
length: 14
V: TRBV19
D: .
CDR3: CASSMGQVYNEQFF
DNA: TGTGCCAGTAGTATGGGGCAGGTCTACAATGAGCAGTTCTTC

size: few
J: TRBJ2-1
length: 14
V: TRBV24-1
D: .
CDR3: CATTLGLSYNEQFF
DNA: TGTGCCACGACATTGGGGTTATCCTACAATGAGCAGTTCTTC

size: many
J: TRBJ2-7
length: 14
V: TRBV9
D: .
CDR3: CASSTSLGTYEQYF
DNA: TGTGCCAGCAGCACCTCACTAGGGACCTACGAGCAGTACTTC

size: .
J: TRBJ1-1
length: 13
V: TRBV29-1
D: TRBD1
CDR3: CSVGRGQDTEAFF
DNA: TGCAGCGTTGGGAGGGGGCAGGACACTGAAGCTTTCTTT

size: many
J: TRBJ2-5
length: 15
V: TRBV3-1
D: .
CDR3: CASSQGNRLMETQYF
DNA: TGTGCCAGCAGCCAAGGAAACAGGTTGATGGAGACCCAGTACTTC

size: many
J: TRBJ1-2
length: 15
V: TRBV24-1
D: TRBD1
CDR3: CATSDGTGGVDGYTF
DNA: TGTGCCACCAGTGATGGGACAGGGGGCGTAGATGGCTACACCTTC

size: once
J: TRBJ1-1
length: 17
V: TRBV5-1
D: .
CDR3: CASSLMGVAGARTEAFF
DNA: TGCGCCAGCAGCTTGATGGGGGTGGCGGGGGCGAGAACTGAAGCTTTCTTT

size: .
J: TRBJ2-5
length: 12
V: TRBV12-3/TRBV12-4
D: .
CDR3: CASSFTAETQYF
DNA: TGTGCCAGCAGTTTCACAGCAGAGACCCAGTACTTC

size: many
J: TRBJ1-5
length: 17
V: TRBV18
D: TRBD1
CDR3: CASSHGQGATSNQPQHF
DNA: TGTGCCAGCTCACACGGACAGGGGGCAACGAGCAATCAGCCCCAGCATTTT

size: few
J: TRBJ2-1
length: 11
V: TRBV12-3/TRBV12-4
D: .
CDR3: CASSRGIEQFF
DNA: TGTGCCAGCAGCCGAGGTATTGAGCAGTTCTTC

size: few
J: TRBJ2-1
length: 15
V: TRBV12-3/TRBV12-4
D: .
CDR3: CASSLAGQGSNEQFF
DNA: TGTGCCAGCAGTTTAGCGGGGCAGGGCAGCAATGAGCAGTTCTTC

size: many
J: TRBJ2-1
length: 16
V: TRBV7-7
D: .
CDR3: CASSNTSRDSYNEQFF
DNA: TGTGCTAGCAGCAACACCTCCCGGGACTCATACAATGAGCAGTTCTTC

size: many
J: TRBJ1-5
length: 12
V: TRBV6-2/TRBV6-3
D: .
CDR3: CASGEAGQPQHF
DNA: TGTGCCAGCGGGGAAGCTGGTCAGCCCCAGCATTTT

size: .
J: TRBJ1-2
length: 13
V: TRBV12-3/TRBV12-4
D: .
CDR3: CASSPQVNYGYTF
DNA: TGTGCCAGCAGTCCACAGGTCAACTATGGCTACACCTTC

size: .
J: TRBJ2-3
length: 16
V: TRBV4-2
D: .
CDR3: CASSPNRESRTDTQYF
DNA: TGTGCCAGCAGCCCCAACCGGGAGTCCCGTACAGATACGCAGTATTTT